This T cell receptor beta chain was found in a study of CD8 T cells in Susac syndrome. Whole-study findings and limits: The number of individuals included in the study's TCR sequencing and HLA analysis was acknowledged as relatively small.

RNA totalling roughly 0.45 to 1 ug underwent reverse transcription with random hexamers. With immunoSEQ multiplex PCR, TCR beta CDR3 was amplified across 54 Vbeta and 13 Jbeta. Via MiXCR, TCRdb re-called the immunoSEQ multiplex PCR reads, giving one row per CDR3 protein. This table holds 150,000 to 190,000 distinct CDR3 sequences, approximately 96% found once. As concerns this clonotype: What it recognizes is unknown.

Germline V lookup: CDR1 LGHDT, CDR2 YNNKEL (reference sequence). V was pared by 1 base and J by 2 bases, with 9 bases between. The CDR3 has 14 residues. The chain employs TRBV3-1 and TRBJ2-7; no definite D call. The TCR sequence derives from a human donor with multiple sclerosis. Sequencing was done on a sample of CD8+ T cells from PBMCs. CDR3 in amino acids: CASSQVGSAYEQYF. For the CDR3, the DNA is TGTGCCAGCAGCCAAGTGGGCAGCGCCTACGAGCAGTACTTC.